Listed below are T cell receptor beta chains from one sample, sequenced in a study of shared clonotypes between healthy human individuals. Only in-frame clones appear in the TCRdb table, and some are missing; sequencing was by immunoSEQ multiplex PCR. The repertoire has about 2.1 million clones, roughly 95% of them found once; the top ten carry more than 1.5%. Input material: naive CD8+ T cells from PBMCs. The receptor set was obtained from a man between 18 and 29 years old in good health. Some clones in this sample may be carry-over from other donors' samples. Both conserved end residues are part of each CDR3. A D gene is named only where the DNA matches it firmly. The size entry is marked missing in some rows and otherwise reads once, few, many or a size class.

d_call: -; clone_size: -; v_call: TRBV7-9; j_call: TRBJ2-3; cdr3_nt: TGTGCCAGCAGCTTGGAAAGGGCCAGCGCAGATACGCAGTATTTT; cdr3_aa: CASSLERASADTQYF
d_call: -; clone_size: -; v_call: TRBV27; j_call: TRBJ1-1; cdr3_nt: TGTGCCAGCACCGGGGCCTTGAACACTGAAGCTTTCTTT; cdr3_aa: CASTGALNTEAFF
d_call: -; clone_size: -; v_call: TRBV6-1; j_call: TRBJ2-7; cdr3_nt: TGTGCCAGCAGTGATTCCATCCCCTACGAGCAGTACTTC; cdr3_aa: CASSDSIPYEQYF
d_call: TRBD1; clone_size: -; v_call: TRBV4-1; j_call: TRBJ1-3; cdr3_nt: TGCGCCAGCAGCCAGGTACAGGGGAGCTCTGGAAACACCATATATTTT; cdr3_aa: CASSQVQGSSGNTIYF
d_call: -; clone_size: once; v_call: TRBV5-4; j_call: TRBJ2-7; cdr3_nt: TGTGCCAGCAGCTTGGCTGGGGGAGTGGAGCAGTACTTC; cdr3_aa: CASSLAGGVEQYF
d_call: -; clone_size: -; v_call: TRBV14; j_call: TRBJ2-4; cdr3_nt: TGTGCCAGCAGCCGAGGGACCCGAGGGACCATTCAGTACTTC; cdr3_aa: CASSRGTRGTIQYF
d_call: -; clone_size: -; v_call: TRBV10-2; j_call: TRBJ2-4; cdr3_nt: TGCGCCAGCAGTGAGGGGGGGCGAAACATTCAGTACTTC; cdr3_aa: CASSEGGRNIQYF
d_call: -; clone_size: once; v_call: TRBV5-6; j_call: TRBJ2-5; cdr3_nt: TGTGCCAGCAGCGGAGGGGCGACAGGGCAAGAGACCCAGTACTTC; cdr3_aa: CASSGGATGQETQYF
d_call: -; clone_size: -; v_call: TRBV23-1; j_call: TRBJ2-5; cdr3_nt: TGCGCCGGCACCGCGCAGGGCCAAGAGACCCAGTACTTC; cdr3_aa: CAGTAQGQETQYF
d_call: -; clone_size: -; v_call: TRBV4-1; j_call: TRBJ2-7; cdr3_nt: TGCGCCAGCAGCCCGGACGGGACCGCCGCCTACGAGCAGTACTTC; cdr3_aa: CASSPDGTAAYEQYF
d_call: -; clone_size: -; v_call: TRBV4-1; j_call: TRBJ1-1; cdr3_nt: TGCGCCAGCAGCCGCCTCCCCTCCGGACAGTGGGGTGAAGCTTTCTTT; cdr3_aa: CASSRLPSGQWGEAFF
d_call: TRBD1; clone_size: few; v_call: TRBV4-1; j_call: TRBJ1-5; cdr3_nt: TGCGCCAGCAGCCTGGGACAGGGGAACCAGCCCCAGCATTTT; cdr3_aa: CASSLGQGNQPQHF
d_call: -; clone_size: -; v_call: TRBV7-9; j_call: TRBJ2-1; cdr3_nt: TGTGCTTCAACATCCCTTTCGCGCTACAATGAGCAGTTCTTC; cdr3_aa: CASTSLSRYNEQFF
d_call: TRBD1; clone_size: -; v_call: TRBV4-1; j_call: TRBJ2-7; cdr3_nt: TGCGCCAGCAGCCAACCCGGGCAGGGGGCCTACGAGCAGTACTTC; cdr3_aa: CASSQPGQGAYEQYF
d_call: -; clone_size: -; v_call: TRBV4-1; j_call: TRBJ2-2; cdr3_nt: TGCGCCAGCAGCCCCTTAGGACGGGTCGGGGAGCTGTTTTTT; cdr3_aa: CASSPLGRVGELFF
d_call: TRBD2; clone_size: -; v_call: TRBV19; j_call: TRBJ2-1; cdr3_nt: TGTGCCAGTAGTATTGTCGGGGCTAGCGGGAGCAATGAGCAGTTCTTC; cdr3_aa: CASSIVGASGSNEQFF
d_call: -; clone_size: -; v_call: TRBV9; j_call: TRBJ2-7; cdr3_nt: TGTGCCAGCAGCGGACGACAGGCCCACGAGCAGTACTTC; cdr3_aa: CASSGRQAHEQYF
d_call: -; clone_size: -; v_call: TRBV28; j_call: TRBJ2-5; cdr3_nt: TGTGCCAGCAGTTTTCGGGGGGCTAGGGAGACCCAGTACTTC; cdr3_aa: CASSFRGARETQYF
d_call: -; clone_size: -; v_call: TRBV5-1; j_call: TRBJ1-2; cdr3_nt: TGCGCCAGCAGCTTGGCCTCCCGGGATGGCTACACCTTC; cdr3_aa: CASSLASRDGYTF
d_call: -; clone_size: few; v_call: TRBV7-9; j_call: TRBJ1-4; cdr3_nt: TGTGCCAGCAGCCCATGGGACGCCATGGGGGAAAAACTGTTTTTT; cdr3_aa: CASSPWDAMGEKLFF
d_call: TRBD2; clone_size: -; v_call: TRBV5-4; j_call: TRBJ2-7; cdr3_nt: TGTGCCAGCAGCTCCAGCGGGAGAGGCGAGCAGTACTTC; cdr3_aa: CASSSSGRGEQYF
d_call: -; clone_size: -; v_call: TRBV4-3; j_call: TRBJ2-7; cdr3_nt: TGCGCCAGCAGCCAAGATACTAGCCTATCGTCCTACGAGCAGTACTTC; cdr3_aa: CASSQDTSLSSYEQYF
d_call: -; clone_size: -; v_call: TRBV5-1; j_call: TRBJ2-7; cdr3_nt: TGCGCCAGCAGCTTGGGTGTAGCGCTTAGCTCCTACGAGCAGTACTTC; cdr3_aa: CASSLGVALSSYEQYF
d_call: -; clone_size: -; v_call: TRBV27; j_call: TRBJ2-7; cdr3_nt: TGTGCCAGCAGTTTAAGGAAATTCTACGAGCAGTACTTC; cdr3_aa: CASSLRKFYEQYF
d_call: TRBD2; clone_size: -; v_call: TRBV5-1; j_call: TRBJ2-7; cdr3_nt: TGCGCCAGCAGCTCCGCTTCACTAGCGGGAGTGGTCTACGAGCAGTACTTC; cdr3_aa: CASSSASLAGVVYEQYF
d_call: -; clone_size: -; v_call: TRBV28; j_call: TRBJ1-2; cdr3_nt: TGTGCCAGCAGTTATCAATCGGGGCCCGACTATGGCTACACCTTC; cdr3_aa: CASSYQSGPDYGYTF
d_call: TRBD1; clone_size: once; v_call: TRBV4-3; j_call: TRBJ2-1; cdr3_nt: TGCGCCAGCAGCCAAGAAGGGACAGGCTACAATGAGCAGTTCTTC; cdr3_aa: CASSQEGTGYNEQFF
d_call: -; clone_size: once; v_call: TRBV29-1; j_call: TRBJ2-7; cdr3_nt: TGCAGCGTTGTGTCTGGGGAGGTATCACCCTACGAGCAGTACTTC; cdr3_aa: CSVVSGEVSPYEQYF
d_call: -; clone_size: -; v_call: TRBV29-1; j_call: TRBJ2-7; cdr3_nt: TGCAGCGTTGAAGTCAATAGTGGACGGAACTCGTACGAGCAGTACTTC; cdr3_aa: CSVEVNSGRNSYEQYF
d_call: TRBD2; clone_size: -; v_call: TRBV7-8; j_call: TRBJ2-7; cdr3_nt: TGTGCCAGCAGCACGACAACAGGTCGGGCGGGGGGGTACGAGCAGTACTTC; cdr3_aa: CASSTTTGRAGGYEQYF
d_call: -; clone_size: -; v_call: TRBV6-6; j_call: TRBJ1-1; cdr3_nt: TGTGCCAGCAGTTACGAGGTGGGTTTGCGCACTGAAGCTTTCTTT; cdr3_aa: CASSYEVGLRTEAFF
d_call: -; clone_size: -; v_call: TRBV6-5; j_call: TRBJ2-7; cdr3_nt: TGTGCCAGCAGTTCAGATGCGGCTGAGTACTTC; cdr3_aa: CASSSDAAEYF
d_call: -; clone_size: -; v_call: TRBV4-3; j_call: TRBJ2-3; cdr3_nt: TGCGCCAGCAGCCCACAAAGGGGCACAGATACGCAGTATTTT; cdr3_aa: CASSPQRGTDTQYF
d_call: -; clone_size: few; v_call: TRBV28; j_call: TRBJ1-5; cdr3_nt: TGTGCCAGCAGTCCCGTCCGGGGAGATCAGCCCCAGCATTTT; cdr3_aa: CASSPVRGDQPQHF
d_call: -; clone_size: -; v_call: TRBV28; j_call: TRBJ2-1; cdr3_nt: TGTGCCAGCAGTTTTGGCAGGAATGAGCAGTTCTTC; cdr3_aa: CASSFGRNEQFF
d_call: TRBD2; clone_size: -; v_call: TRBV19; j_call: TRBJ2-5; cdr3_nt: TGTGCCAGTAGTTTCCGGGGGGAACGAGAGACCCAGTACTTC; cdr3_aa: CASSFRGERETQYF
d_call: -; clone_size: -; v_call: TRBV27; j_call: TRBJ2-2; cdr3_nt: TGTGCCAGCAGTTTGAGATCCTCCACCGGGGAGCTGTTTTTT; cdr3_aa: CASSLRSSTGELFF
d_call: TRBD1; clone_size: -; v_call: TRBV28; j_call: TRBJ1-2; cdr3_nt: TGTGCCAGCAGTGGCTACGGACAGGTGGCCTATGGCTACACCTTC; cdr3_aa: CASSGYGQVAYGYTF
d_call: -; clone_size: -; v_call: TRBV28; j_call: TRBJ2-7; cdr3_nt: TGTGCCAGCAGTTTGGCTCTGGACAGTCCCTACGAGCAGTACTTC; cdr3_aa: CASSLALDSPYEQYF
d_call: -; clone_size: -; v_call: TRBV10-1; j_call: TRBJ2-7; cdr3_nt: TGCGCCAGCAGTGAAGACCGGACCACCTACGAGCAGTACTTC; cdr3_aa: CASSEDRTTYEQYF
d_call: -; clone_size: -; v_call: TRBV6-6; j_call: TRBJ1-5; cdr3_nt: TGTGCCAGCAGTTACCTACGGGACACGGATCAGCCCCAGCATTTT; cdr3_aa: CASSYLRDTDQPQHF
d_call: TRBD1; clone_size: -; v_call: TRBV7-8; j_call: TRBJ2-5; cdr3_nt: TGTGCCAGCAGCCCTGGACAGGGGAGTCCGAAAGAGACCCAGTACTTC; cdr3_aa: CASSPGQGSPKETQYF
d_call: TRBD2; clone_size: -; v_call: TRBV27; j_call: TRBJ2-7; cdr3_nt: TGTGCCAGCAGAATAGCGGGAGTGGGGAGCTACGAGCAGTACTTC; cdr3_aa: CASRIAGVGSYEQYF
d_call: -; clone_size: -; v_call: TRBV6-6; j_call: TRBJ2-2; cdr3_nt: TGTGCCAGCACCGTACGTCAGAACACCGGGGAGCTGTTTTTT; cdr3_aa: CASTVRQNTGELFF
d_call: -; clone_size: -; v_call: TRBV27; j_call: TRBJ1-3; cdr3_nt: TGTGCCAGCAGTCGAGGGTCTGGAAACACCATATATTTT; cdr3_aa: CASSRGSGNTIYF